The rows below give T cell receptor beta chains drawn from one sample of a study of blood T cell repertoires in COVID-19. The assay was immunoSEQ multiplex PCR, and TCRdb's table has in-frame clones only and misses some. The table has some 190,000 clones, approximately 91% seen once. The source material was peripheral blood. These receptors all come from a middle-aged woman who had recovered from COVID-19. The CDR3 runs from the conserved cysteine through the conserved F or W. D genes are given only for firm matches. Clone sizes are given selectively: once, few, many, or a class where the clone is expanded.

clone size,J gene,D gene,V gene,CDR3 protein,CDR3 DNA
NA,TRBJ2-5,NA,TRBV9,CASSRGITQETQYF,TGTGCCAGCAGCCGCGGCATAACCCAAGAGACCCAGTACTTC
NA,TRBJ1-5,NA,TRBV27,CASSFVQDQPQHF,TGTGCCAGCAGTTTTGTACAGGATCAGCCCCAGCATTTT
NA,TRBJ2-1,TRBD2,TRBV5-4,CASSLEGSTSGIYNEQFF,TGTGCCAGCAGCTTGGAGGGTTCGACTAGCGGGATATACAATGAGCAGTTCTTC
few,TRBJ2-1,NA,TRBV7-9,CASTRGRDNEQFF,TGTGCCAGCACCCGAGGCAGGGACAATGAGCAGTTCTTC
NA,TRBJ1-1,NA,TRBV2,CASNPGAEIMNTEAFF,TGTGCCAGCAACCCTGGGGCAGAAATAATGAACACTGAAGCTTTCTTT
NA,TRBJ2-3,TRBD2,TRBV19,CASSISGRITDTQYF,TGTGCCAGTAGTATTAGCGGGAGGATCACAGATACGCAGTATTTT
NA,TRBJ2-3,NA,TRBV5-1,CASSLDGDTQYF,TGCGCCAGCAGCTTGGACGGAGATACGCAGTATTTT
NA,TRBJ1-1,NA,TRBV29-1,CSVEHGREAFF,TGCAGCGTGGAGCATGGGAGGGAAGCTTTCTTT
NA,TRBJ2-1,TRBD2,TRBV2,CAGGLAGNNEQFF,TGTGCCGGGGGACTAGCGGGGAACAATGAGCAGTTCTTC
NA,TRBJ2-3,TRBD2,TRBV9,CASSELPASGSVSDTQYF,TGTGCCAGCAGCGAGCTACCCGCTAGCGGGAGTGTTTCAGATACGCAGTATTTT
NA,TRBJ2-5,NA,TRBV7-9,CASSLQGRETQYF,TGTGCCAGCAGTCTACAGGGTAGAGAGACCCAGTACTTC
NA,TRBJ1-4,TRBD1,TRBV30,CAWSVGQGGTNEKLFF,TGTGCCTGGAGCGTGGGACAGGGAGGAACTAATGAAAAACTGTTTTTT
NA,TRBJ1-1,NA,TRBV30,CAWSPGAEAFF,TGTGCCTGGAGTCCGGGGGCTGAAGCTTTCTTT
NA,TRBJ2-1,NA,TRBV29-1,CSVVPGVPWDEQFF,TGCAGCGTTGTGCCAGGGGTACCTTGGGATGAGCAGTTCTTC
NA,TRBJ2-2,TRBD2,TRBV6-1,CASSEVPHLLAPNTGELFF,TGTGCCAGCAGTGAAGTCCCTCACCTACTAGCGCCCAACACCGGGGAGCTGTTTTTT
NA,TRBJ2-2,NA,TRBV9,CASSVEPGEEAGELFF,TGTGCCAGCAGCGTAGAACCGGGAGAGGAGGCCGGGGAGCTGTTTTTT
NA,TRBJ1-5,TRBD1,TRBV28,CASRLGTANQPQHF,TGTGCCAGCAGGCTTGGGACAGCCAATCAGCCCCAGCATTTT
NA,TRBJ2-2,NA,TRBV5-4,CASSPERTEIGELFF,TGTGCCAGCAGCCCAGAACGGACAGAAATCGGGGAGCTGTTTTTT
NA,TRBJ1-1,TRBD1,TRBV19,CASKGGRFASEAFF,TGTGCTAGCAAAGGGGGCAGGTTTGCTTCTGAAGCTTTCTTT
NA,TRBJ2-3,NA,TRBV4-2,CASSQANLGGSSTDTQYF,TGTGCCAGCAGCCAAGCCAACCTGGGGGGATCTAGCACAGATACGCAGTATTTT
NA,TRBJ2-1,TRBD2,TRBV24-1,CATSDPRAGGYNEQFF,TGTGCCACCAGCGACCCCCGGGCGGGAGGGTACAATGAGCAGTTCTTC
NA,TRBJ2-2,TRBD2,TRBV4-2,CASSQEGLAGSINTGELFF,TGTGCCAGCAGCCAAGAAGGACTAGCGGGATCAATTAACACCGGGGAGCTGTTTTTT
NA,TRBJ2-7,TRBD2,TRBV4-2,CASSQDTSGTFRSSYEQYF,TGTGCCAGCAGCCAAGATACTAGCGGGACTTTCCGGAGCTCCTACGAGCAGTACTTC
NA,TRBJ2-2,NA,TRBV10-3,CAISRGTGELFF,TGTGCCATCAGCCGGGGCACCGGGGAGCTGTTTTTT
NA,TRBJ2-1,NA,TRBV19,CASSIVEGNGVDEQFF,TGTGCCAGTAGTATTGTAGAAGGTAACGGGGTCGATGAGCAGTTCTTC
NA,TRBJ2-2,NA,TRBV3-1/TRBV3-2,CASRITGVTGELFF,TGTGCCAGCAGGATTACGGGGGTCACCGGGGAGCTGTTTTTT
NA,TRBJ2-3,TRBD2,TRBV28,CASSNPGLTGSDTQYF,TGTGCCAGCAGTAACCCGGGACTAACGGGCTCAGATACGCAGTATTTT
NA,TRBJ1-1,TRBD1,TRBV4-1,CASSFSDRSNTEAFF,TGCGCCAGCAGCTTCTCGGACAGGTCGAACACTGAAGCTTTCTTT
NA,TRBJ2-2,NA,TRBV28,CASSAPSLVSAGELFF,TGTGCCAGCAGTGCGCCCTCCCTAGTTTCGGCCGGGGAGCTGTTTTTT
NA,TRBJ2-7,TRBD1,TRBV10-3,CATKGQGNSYEQYF,TGTGCCACTAAGGGACAGGGAAACTCCTACGAGCAGTACTTC
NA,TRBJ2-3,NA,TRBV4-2,CASSQSLAFTDTQYF,TGTGCCAGCAGCCAAAGCCTAGCCTTCACAGATACGCAGTATTTT
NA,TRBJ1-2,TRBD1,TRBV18,CASSTGENYGYTF,TGTGCCAGCTCGACAGGGGAGAACTATGGCTACACCTTC
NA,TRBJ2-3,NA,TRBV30,CAWSLGGTQYF,TGTGCCTGGAGCCTAGGGGGAACGCAGTATTTT
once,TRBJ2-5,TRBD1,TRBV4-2,CASSQTGGQETQYF,TGTGCCAGCAGCCAGACAGGGGGCCAAGAGACCCAGTACTTC
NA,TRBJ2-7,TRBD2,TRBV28,CASSLRAGGGREQYF,TGTGCCAGCAGTTTAAGGGCGGGAGGGGGGCGCGAGCAGTACTTC